This T cell receptor beta chain was sequenced during a study of early T cells in non-severe SARS-CoV-2 infection. Across the whole study: From unsorted whole blood, bulk RNA was sequenced, and the chains remained unpaired. Whole-study results and caveats: Matching results from VDJdb favored anti-spike CD8 responses, leaving private and CD4 specificities undetected.

CDR3 length equals 16 residues. V lost 7 bases and J 0 bases, leaving 21 bases between the germline ends. Germline CDR1 DFQATT, CDR2 SNEGSKA (reference sequence). Unique molecular identifiers tagged individual cDNA molecules. Each CDR3 protein is one row after TCRdb ran MiXCR on the 5' RACE reads. The table records 34,000 or so distinct CDR3 sequences, about 9.9% of them present only once. There are many counts of this clonotype. Its matching antigen is unknown. The sample was whole blood. The clonotype comes from an adult who was a healthcare worker with PCR-confirmed SARS-CoV-2 infection or an uninfected control (not recorded which). The chain couples TRBV20-1 to TRBJ1-1; D is unclear. The chain's CDR3 is CSVSRQRKTMNTEAFF. The CDR3 DNA reads as TGCAGTGTTAGTCGGCAGAGAAAGACAATGAACACTGAAGCTTTCTTT.